Following are 30 T cell receptor beta chains from one sample sequenced in a study of lymphopenia after photon versus proton radiotherapy. Sequencing was performed with immunoSEQ multiplex PCR; in TCRdb, only in-frame clones are kept and a portion is missing. The sample yields about 61,000 clones, roughly 86% seen once. The sequenced sample was peripheral blood, obtained from a patient treated with photon-based radiotherapy. The receptors stem from a man in his forties with gastric cancer.

The V call is TRBV19, the J call TRBJ2-3, with a weak D call TRBD2 (6 bases). Germline values: CDR1 LNHDA, CDR2 SQIVND (reference sequence). Trimming took 7 bases from V and 4 from J, leaving 15 bases between them. The CDR3 is 14 amino acids. The CDR3 reads CASTVGTVADTQYF. In DNA form, the CDR3 reads TGTGCCAGTACCGTGGGGACTGTGGCAGATACGCAGTATTTT.

Here the CDR3 DNA reads TGTGCCAGCGTAAAATATAGCAATCAGCCCCAGCATTTT. It codes for CASVKYSNQPQHF. The J gene is TRBJ1-5, the V gene TRBV28; no reliable D call. This CDR3 contains 13 residues. The V end was cut by 8 bases, the J end by 0 bases, with 8 bases between. From germline, CDR1 is MDHEN and CDR2 SYDVKM.

In this sample, this clone turned up a few times. V is TRBV2 and J is TRBJ1-6, with D possibly being TRBD1 (5 bases). V was shortened by 5 bases and J by 9 bases, with 17 bases between the two germline ends. This CDR3 is 15 amino acids long. In germline, CDR1 is SNHLY, CDR2 FYNNEI. CDR3 region: CASSPDSGGSSPLHF. The CDR3 DNA sequence: TGTGCCAGCAGTCCAGACAGTGGAGGAAGTTCACCCCTCCACTTT. Full variable domain (rest looked up from reference TRBV2 and TRBJ1-6): EPEVTQTPSHQVTQMGQEVILRCVPISNHLYFYWYRQILGQKVEFLVSFYNNEISEKSEIFDDQFSVERPDGSNFTLKIRSTKLEDSAMYFCASSPDSGGSSPLHFGNGTRLTVT.

The gene calls are TRBV27 and TRBJ1-1; 8 bases agree with TRBD1. CDR3 length: 14 amino acids. Looked up from germline, CDR1 is MNHEY and CDR2 is SMNVEV (reference sequence). After removal of 7 bases from V and 5 bases from J, the junction contained 9 bases not matched to a gene. The CDR3 bases are TGTGCCAGCAAGTTTACAGGGGGATTAACTGAAGCTTTCTTT. Its protein product is CASKFTGGLTEAFF.

The chain couples TRBV7-2 to TRBJ1-2; D is unclear. This CDR3 comprises 13 residues. Germline V gene lookup returns CDR1 SGHTA and CDR2 FQGNSA. V dropped 1 base and J dropped 0 bases, with 3 bases sitting between them. The CDR3, as DNA: TGTGCCAGCAGCTTAGGGACTAACTATGGCTACACCTTC. It specifies CASSLGTNYGYTF.

The chain recombines TRBV19 with TRBJ1-2, with a possible D match to TRBD1 (5 bases). The V gene lost 7 bases and the J gene lost 3 bases, with 12 bases spanning the gap. Germline CDR1 is LNHDA and CDR2 is SQIVND (reference sequence). The CDR3 is 13 residues long. This CDR3 reads CASNDDSYYGYTF. The CDR3 DNA is TGTGCCAGTAATGACGACAGTTACTATGGCTACACCTTC.

V is TRBV30 and J is TRBJ2-5; the D gene is possibly TRBD2 (5 bases). Germline V gives CDR1 GTSNPN, CDR2 SVGIG (reference sequence). The V end was cut by 2 bases, the J end by 1 base, with 11 bases between. The CDR3 runs to 14 residues. CDR3: CAWSPASGQETQYF. CDR3 nucleotides: TGTGCCTGGAGTCCGGCCAGCGGCCAAGAGACCCAGTACTTC.

The chain uses TRBV27 and TRBJ1-1; D gene unclear. Per the germline V gene, CDR1 is MNHEY and CDR2 is SMNVEV (reference sequence). V was shortened by 6 bases and J by 0 bases, with 17 bases between the two germline ends. The CDR3 sequence is 16 residues long. CDR3 nucleotide sequence: TGTGCCAGCAGCAAACCGGGCGGGAGTTTGAACACTGAAGCTTTCTTT. Encoded protein: CASSKPGGSLNTEAFF.

The CDR3 sequence: CASSYAGSTNSPLHF. Written as DNA, the CDR3 is TGTGCCAGCAGTTACGCGGGTTCGACTAATTCACCCCTCCACTTT. This rearrangement joins TRBV6-5 to TRBJ1-6; unclear D gene. CDR1 MNHEY and CDR2 SVGAGI come from the germline V gene. The CDR3 runs 15 residues. V lost 2 bases, J lost 6 bases, and 11 bases lay in between.

The chain combines TRBV7-5 with TRBJ1-3; the listed D gene, TRBD1, was not tested against the DNA. TRBV7-5 is deemed a pseudogene. The CDR3 runs to 15 residues. The CDR3, as DNA: TGTGCCAGCGGCCCCGGGACAGGGGCTGGAAACACCATATATTTT. Translation gives CASGPGTGAGNTIYF.

This chain joins TRBV4-1 and TRBJ1-4; tentatively, D is TRBD1 (5 bases). Germline CDR1 is MGHRA and CDR2 is YSYEKL. CDR3 length equals 17 residues. Trimming removed 0 bases from V and 4 bases from J, with 15 bases in between. Written as DNA, the CDR3 is TGCGCCAGCAGCCAAGAGGGGGTAGGGCAGGGTAATGAAAAACTGTTTTTT. Its protein product is CASSQEGVGQGNEKLFF.

The rearrangement uses TRBV30 and TRBJ1-2; D is unclear. This CDR3 comprises 12 residues. Trimming took off 6 bases at V and 8 bases at J, with 16 bases between the two ends. Germline V gives CDR1 GTSNPN, CDR2 SVGIG (reference sequence). The CDR3 DNA reads as TGTGCCTGTGGCCTCTCTGTCGAAGGCTACACCTTC. Amino acid sequence: CACGLSVEGYTF.

V is TRBV6-6 and J is TRBJ2-5, with TRBD1 matching 7 bases. After removal of 7 bases from V and 5 bases from J, the junction contained 10 bases not matched to a gene. The germline V gene encodes CDR1 MNHNY and CDR2 SVGAGI (reference sequence). The CDR3 is 14 residues long. The CDR3 protein is CASTKNRGGETQYF. The CDR3 bases are TGTGCCAGCACAAAAAACAGGGGCGGGGAGACCCAGTACTTC.

V gene TRBV5-1 combines with J gene TRBJ2-2; D uncertain. CDR1 and CDR2 (germline): SGHRS, YFSETQ. With 1 base removed from V and 5 bases from J, the gap between germline ends came to 9 bases. The CDR3 runs to 14 residues. CDR3 sequence: CASSLLEGTGELFF. DNA of the CDR3: TGCGCCAGCAGCTTGCTGGAAGGAACCGGGGAGCTGTTTTTT.

V is TRBV15 and J is TRBJ1-6; 8 bases line up with TRBD1. The V gene's germline CDR1 is LNHNV and CDR2 YYDKDF (reference sequence). The V and J ends lost 3 bases and 7 bases, in that order; junction bases with no gene match: 2. This CDR3 is built from 14 residues. This CDR3 is CATSRDRANSPLHF. In DNA, the CDR3 is TGTGCCACCAGCAGGGACAGGGCAAATTCACCCCTCCACTTT.

The rearrangement joins TRBV11-2 to TRBJ1-4, with no clear D. This CDR3 has 13 amino acids. Trimming left V 8 bases short and J 4 bases short, with 11 bases between. CDR1 and CDR2 from the germline V gene are SGHAT and FQNNGV. Written as DNA, the CDR3 is TGTGCCAGCGGGGTGGGCCTTAATGAAAAACTGTTTTTT. Translation: CASGVGLNEKLFF.

This sequence joins TRBV7-9 and TRBJ1-3; D is uncertain. The CDR3 is 13 residues long. V lost 3 bases and J lost 8, with 11 bases in between. In germline, CDR1 is SEHNR, CDR2 FQNEAQ (reference sequence). The chain's CDR3 is CASSFSQTDTIYF. In DNA, the CDR3 is TGTGCCAGCAGCTTCTCCCAGACGGACACCATATATTTT.

The V call is TRBV14, the J call TRBJ1-4; TRBD1 is a possible D gene (5 bases). The CDR3 loop spans 16 amino acids. The germline V and J ends were trimmed by 5 bases and 5 bases, with 18 bases remaining between them. The V gene's germline CDR1 is SGHDN and CDR2 FVKESK. In DNA, the CDR3 is TGTGCCAGCAGCGACCGTAGGGACGGATTCAATGAAAAACTGTTTTTT. It codes for CASSDRRDGFNEKLFF.

This chain uses TRBV14 with TRBJ2-2; D call uncertain. V shed 1 base and J shed 4 bases, with 7 bases lying between them. Germline-derived CDR1 and CDR2 are SGHDN and FVKESK. This CDR3 is 14 amino acids long. DNA of the CDR3: TGTGCCAGCAGCCAAGGTGGATCCACCGGGGAGCTGTTTTTT. It is translated as CASSQGGSTGELFF.

This chain links TRBV6-5 with TRBJ1-1, with TRBD1 matching over 7 bases. Trimming cost V 3 bases and J 7 bases; bases outside gene matches: 5. The CDR3 spans 13 residues. Germline CDR1 and CDR2: MNHEY and SVGAGI. The chain's CDR3 is CASSYNRGVEAFF. In DNA, the CDR3 is TGTGCCAGCAGTTATAACAGGGGAGTTGAAGCTTTCTTT.

The chain uses TRBV5-1 and TRBJ2-3; TRBD2 is a possible D gene (7 bases). CDR1 and CDR2 (germline): SGHRS, YFSETQ. Trimming took off 4 bases at V and 5 bases at J, with 17 bases between the two ends. This CDR3 is built from 15 residues. The CDR3 DNA reads TGCGCCAGCAGCCTACGGGGGGCCGGGGGAGATACGCAGTATTTT. The encoded protein is CASSLRGAGGDTQYF.

This chain's CDR3 is CASSLFETQYF. CDR3 sequence (DNA): TGTGCCAGCAGCTTATTTGAGACCCAGTACTTC. The chain recombines TRBV5-6 with TRBJ2-5; D uncertain. The CDR3 consists of 11 residues. V gave up 2 bases and J gave up 5 bases, with 4 bases separating them. Germline loops: CDR1 SGHDT, CDR2 YYEEEE.

J is TRBJ1-2 and V is TRBV4-3; 9 nucleotides line up with TRBD1. V shed 2 bases, J shed 2 bases, and the junction held 3 bases outside the gene matches. This CDR3 contains 15 residues. Looked up from germline, CDR1 is LGHNA and CDR2 is YSLEER. The CDR3 loop reads CASSQTGTGNYGYTF. CDR3 coding DNA: TGCGCCAGCAGCCAAACCGGGACAGGGAACTATGGCTACACCTTC.

The chain has TRBV6-4 and TRBJ1-2; 11 bases line up with TRBD1. This CDR3 region has 16 residues. From germline, CDR1 is MRHNA and CDR2 SNTAGT. Unmatched junction bases numbered 7, after V lost 3 bases and J lost 4 bases. CDR3 DNA: TGTGCCAGCAGTGAAAGAGTAGGGACAGGGGGCTATGGCTACACCTTC. Translation gives CASSERVGTGGYGYTF.

V usage is TRBV27 and J usage is TRBJ2-1; D unresolved. Trimming took 6 bases from V and 0 from J, leaving 12 bases between them. There are 15 residues in the CDR3. The germline gives CDR1 MNHEY, CDR2 SMNVEV (reference sequence). The CDR3 reads CASRGRLSSYNEQFF. The CDR3 DNA sequence: TGTGCCAGCAGGGGCAGGTTGAGCTCCTACAATGAGCAGTTCTTC.

V is TRBV7-2 and J is TRBJ2-5; a weak D match, TRBD2 (7 bases). Deletions cut 3 bases from V and 0 bases from J, with 20 bases between. Germline CDR1 reads SGHTA; CDR2 reads FQGNSA. The CDR3 consists of 18 residues. CDR3 sequence reads: CASSLSIWAGAYQETQYF. In nucleotides, the CDR3 is TGTGCCAGCAGCTTGTCGATATGGGCGGGGGCCTACCAAGAGACCCAGTACTTC.

The V call is TRBV5-6, the J call TRBJ1-2, with D perhaps TRBD1 (5 bases). Germline lookup yields CDR1 SGHDT and CDR2 YYEEEE. This CDR3 has 14 amino acids. Trimming removed 2 bases at V and 4 bases at J, with 12 bases between. Here the CDR3 reads CASSLDSRIYGYTF. DNA for the CDR3: TGTGCCAGCAGCTTAGACAGCCGGATCTATGGCTACACCTTC.

This chain links TRBV5-4 with TRBJ2-1, with D possibly being TRBD1 (6 bases). V shed 0 bases and J shed 9 bases, with 7 bases lying between them. Germline loops: CDR1 SGHNT, CDR2 YYREEE (reference sequence). This CDR3 comprises 12 residues. The DNA for the CDR3 is TGTGCCAGCAGCTTGGGGGACACTGAGCAGTTCTTC. Amino acids: CASSLGDTEQFF.

The chain links TRBV19 to TRBJ1-3; D is uncertain. Germline-derived CDR1 and CDR2 are LNHDA and SQIVND (reference sequence). The CDR3 consists of 15 residues. V was clipped by 6 bases and J by 0 bases, with 12 bases between them. The CDR3 spells CASRIGPYSGNTIYF. The CDR3 DNA follows: TGTGCCAGTAGAATCGGGCCGTACTCTGGAAACACCATATATTTT.

In its sample, this clone was seen a few times. V is TRBV7-9 and J is TRBJ1-3, with D hard to call. The CDR3 totals 17 residues. V was pared by 1 base and J by 0 bases, with 13 bases between. The germline V gene encodes CDR1 SEHNR and CDR2 FQNEAQ (reference sequence). CDR3 loop: CASSLVGNYRSGNTIYF. CDR3 DNA sequence: TGTGCCAGCAGCTTAGTAGGGAATTATCGCTCTGGAAACACCATATATTTT.